This T cell receptor beta chain was obtained from a study of vaccination effects on CD4 cells after COVID-19. Study in general: The participants, recipients of two vaccine doses, got either BNT162b2 or mRNA-1273. Study observations and caveats: By a late point after vaccination, infection- and vaccine-induced clones had shrunk markedly through clonal contraction.

In the ViraFEST assay, antigen-specific CD4+ clonotypes were identified by expansion after peptide-pool stimulation. CD4+ T cells were isolated after 10 days of culture. PCR-confirmed SARS-CoV-2 infection occurred in the person between March and December 2020. The researchers cultured fewer than 2.5 million PBMC per well with around 9.2 IU/ml IL-2 and roughly 10 ug/ml peptides. Half of the medium was exchanged for IL-2 medium on both days 3 and 7. About this clone itself: Its specificity is unknown.

There are 17 residues in the CDR3. Germline CDR1 reads SGHRS; CDR2 reads YFSETQ. V was cut by 4 bases and J by 2 bases, with 21 bases left in between. This table comes from immunoSEQ multiplex PCR, and its TCRdb copy is limited to in-frame clones, with some not included. The sample consists of 30,000 to 35,000 clones, about two thirds of them appearing once. The gene calls are TRBV5-1 and TRBJ1-2; maybe TRBD1 (5 bases). The sequence came from a human donor who had a prior SARS-CoV-2 infection. The starting material was CD4+ T cells from PBMCs cultured with a peptide pool, obtained before COVID-19 vaccination. CDR3 in DNA: TGCGCCAGCAGCCCACGGGACGGAGCATCGGGCAACTATGGCTACACCTTC. Its translation: CASSPRDGASGNYGYTF.